This T cell receptor beta chain was identified during a study of control samples from healthy donors and cancer patients. Deletions cut 5 bases from V and 2 bases from J, with 13 bases between. CDR3 length: 16 residues. Germline V gene data show CDR1 as LNHDA and CDR2 as SQIVND (reference sequence). The table came from immunoSEQ multiplex PCR; TCRdb's copy has only in-frame clones and leaves some out. Among 130,000 or so clones listed, roughly 86% were seen once. Input material: PBMCs. The receptor's source is a man in his fifties or sixties with head and neck cancer. The chain is built from TRBV19 and TRBJ2-6, with D perhaps matching TRBD1 or TRBD2 (5 bases each). The CDR3 spells CASSRDLATGANVLTF. CDR3 DNA sequence: TGTGCCAGTAGTCGGGACCTAGCAACTGGGGCCAACGTCCTGACTTTC.